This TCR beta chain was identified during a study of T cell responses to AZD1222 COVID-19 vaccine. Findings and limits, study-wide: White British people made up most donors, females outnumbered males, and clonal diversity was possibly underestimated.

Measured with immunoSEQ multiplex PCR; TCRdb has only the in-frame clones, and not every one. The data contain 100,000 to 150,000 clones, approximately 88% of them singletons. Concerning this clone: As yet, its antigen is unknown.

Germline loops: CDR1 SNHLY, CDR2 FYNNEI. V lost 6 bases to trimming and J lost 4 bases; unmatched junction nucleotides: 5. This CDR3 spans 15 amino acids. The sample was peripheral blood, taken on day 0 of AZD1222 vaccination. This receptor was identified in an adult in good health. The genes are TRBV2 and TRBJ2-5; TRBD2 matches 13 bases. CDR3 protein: CASRRLAGGGETQYF. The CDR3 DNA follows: TGTGCCAGCAGGAGACTAGCGGGAGGTGGAGAGACCCAGTACTTC.